This record looks at one T cell receptor beta chain sequence and its context. These data are taken from a study of CD8 T cells in ankylosing spondylitis. V lost 4 bases to trimming and J lost 5 bases, with 23 bases between them. Germline V CDR1 and CDR2: DFQATT, SNEGSKA (reference sequence). The CDR3 has 16 residues. TCRdb re-derived calls from the 5' RACE reads in MiXCR, one entry per CDR3 protein. The repertoire holds about 160,000 distinct CDR3 sequences, with around 43% as singletons. This chain links TRBV20-1 with TRBJ1-1; unclear D gene. Sequenced sample: synovial fluid, either unsorted or a sorted T cell fraction (not recorded which). The receptor comes from a male donor with ankylosing spondylitis. The CDR3 protein is CSATQRGAGRETEAFF. The CDR3 bases are TGCAGTGCTACCCAACGCGGCGCCGGTCGTGAGACTGAAGCTTTCTTT.